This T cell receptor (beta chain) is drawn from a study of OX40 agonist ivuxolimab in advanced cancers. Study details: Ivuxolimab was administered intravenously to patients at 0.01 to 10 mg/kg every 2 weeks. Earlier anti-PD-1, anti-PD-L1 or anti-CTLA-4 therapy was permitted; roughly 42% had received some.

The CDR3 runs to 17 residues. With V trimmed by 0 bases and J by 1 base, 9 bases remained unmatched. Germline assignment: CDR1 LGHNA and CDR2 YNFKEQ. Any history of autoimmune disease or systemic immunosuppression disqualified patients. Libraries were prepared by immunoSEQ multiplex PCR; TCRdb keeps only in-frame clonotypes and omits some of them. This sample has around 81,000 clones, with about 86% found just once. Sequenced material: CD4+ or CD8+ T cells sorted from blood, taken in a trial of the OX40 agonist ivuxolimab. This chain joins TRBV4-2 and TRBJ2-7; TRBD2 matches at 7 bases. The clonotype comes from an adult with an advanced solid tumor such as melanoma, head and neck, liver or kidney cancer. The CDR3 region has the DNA TGTGCCAGCAGCCAAGATTGGCAGGGAGGGAGATCCTACGAGCAGTACTTC. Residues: CASSQDWQGGRSYEQYF.